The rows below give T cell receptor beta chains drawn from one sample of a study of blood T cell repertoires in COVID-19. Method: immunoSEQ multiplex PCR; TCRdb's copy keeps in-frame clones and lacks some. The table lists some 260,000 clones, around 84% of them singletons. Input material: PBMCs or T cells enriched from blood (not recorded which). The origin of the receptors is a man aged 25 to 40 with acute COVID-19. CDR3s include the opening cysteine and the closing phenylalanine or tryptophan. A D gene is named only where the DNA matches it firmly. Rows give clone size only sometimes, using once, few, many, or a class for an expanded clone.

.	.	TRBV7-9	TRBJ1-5	CASSSQGNQPQHF	TGTGCCAGCAGCTCACAGGGAAATCAGCCCCAGCATTTT
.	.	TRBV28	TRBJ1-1	CASSPPAGMNTEAFF	TGTGCCAGCAGTCCACCGGCAGGAATGAACACTGAAGCTTTCTTT
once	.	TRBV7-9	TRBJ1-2	CASSLASGQGFYGYTF	TGTGCCAGCAGCTTAGCGAGTGGGCAGGGCTTCTATGGCTACACCTTC
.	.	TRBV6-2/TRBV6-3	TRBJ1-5	CASSYSGGVQPQHF	TGTGCCAGCAGTTACTCGGGCGGGGTTCAGCCCCAGCATTTT
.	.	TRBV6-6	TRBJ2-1	CASSSSSSYNEQFF	TGTGCCAGCAGTTCTTCCAGCTCCTACAATGAGCAGTTCTTC
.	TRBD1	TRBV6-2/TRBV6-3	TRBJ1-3	CASSGTEGNTIYF	TGTGCCAGCAGTGGGACAGAGGGTAACACCATATATTTT
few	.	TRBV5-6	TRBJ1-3	CASSLFTEGNTIYF	TGTGCCAGCAGCTTATTCACAGAAGGAAACACCATATATTTT
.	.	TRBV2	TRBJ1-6	CASKPNGGLLHF	TGTGCCAGCAAACCTAACGGGGGGCTTCTCCACTTT
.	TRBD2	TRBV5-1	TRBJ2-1	CASSGGAGLLSVEQFF	TGTGCCAGCAGCGGCGGGGCGGGACTACTGTCAGTTGAGCAGTTCTTC
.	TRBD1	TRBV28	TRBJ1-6	CASSLGQYNSPLHF	TGTGCCAGCAGCCTGGGACAGTATAATTCACCCCTCCACTTT
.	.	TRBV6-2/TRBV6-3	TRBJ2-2	CASSYRSGTGELFF	TGTGCCAGCAGTTACAGATCAGGCACCGGGGAGCTGTTTTTT
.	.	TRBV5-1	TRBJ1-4	CASSLDVGGTGEKLFF	TGCGCCAGCAGCTTGGATGTTGGGGGGACGGGTGAAAAACTGTTTTTT